The 27 T cell receptor beta chains below were found in one sample sequenced in a study of CD4+ T cells in melanoma. Only in-frame clones appear in the TCRdb table, and some are missing; sequencing was by immunoSEQ multiplex PCR. Here the sample spans some 15,000 clones, approximately 57% being singletons. The source material was cells from a culture (not recorded whether cultured in vitro). Receptors were obtained from a human donor with melanoma.

V is TRBV6-5 and J is TRBJ1-4; possible D gene TRBD1, 5 bases. From germline, CDR1 is MNHEY and CDR2 SVGAGI. V dropped 5 bases and J dropped 13 bases, with 17 bases sitting between them. This CDR3 is 13 amino acids long. As DNA, the CDR3 is TGTGCCAGCAGTGAAATGGGGCCCGGGGGACTGTTTTTT. Encoded protein: CASSEMGPGGLFF.

V gene TRBV5-1 combines with J gene TRBJ1-1, with D possibly TRBD1 on 5 matching bases. CDR3 length: 14 amino acids. Germline V gene lookup returns CDR1 SGHRS and CDR2 YFSETQ. Deletions cut 0 bases from V and 1 base from J, with 7 bases between. CDR3 sequence reads: CASSLDGGNTEAFF. The CDR3 coding sequence is TGCGCCAGCAGCTTGGACGGGGGGAACACTGAAGCTTTCTTT.

The chain recombines TRBV14 with TRBJ1-2, with D tentatively TRBD1 (5 bases). The length of the CDR3 is 15 residues. V lost 3 bases to trimming and J lost 4 bases, with 15 bases between them. Germline CDR1 is SGHDN and CDR2 is FVKESK. CDR3 sequence (DNA): TGTGCCAGCAGCCATCCCGGGGCAGCACGCTATGGCTACACCTTC. It encodes CASSHPGAARYGYTF.

The chain links TRBV4-2 to TRBJ1-1; D remains ambiguous. V dropped 5 bases and J dropped 4 bases, with 14 bases sitting between them. The CDR3 covers 14 residues. Germline V gene sequence: CDR1 LGHNA, CDR2 YNFKEQ. The CDR3 DNA reads as TGTGCCAGCAGCTTACCGGGGTTCGGCACTGAAGCTTTCTTT. This codes for CASSLPGFGTEAFF.

This clone was recorded a few times. The CDR3 spells CSVAKGAGYGYTF. The CDR3 DNA reads as TGCAGCGTTGCCAAGGGCGCAGGCTATGGCTACACCTTC. The gene calls are TRBV29-1 and TRBJ1-2; D call uncertain. V lost 4 bases to trimming and J lost 4 bases, with 13 bases between them. CDR1 and CDR2 (germline): SQVTM, ANQGSEA. The CDR3 runs 13 residues.

The gene calls are TRBV5-6 and TRBJ2-3; no clear D gene. The CDR3 length is 14 residues. Germline CDR1 reads SGHDT; CDR2 reads YYEEEE. Deletions cut 0 bases from V and 5 bases from J, with 10 bases between. Here the CDR3 DNA reads TGTGCCAGCAGCTTGGTTTTCTCTCTAGATACGCAGTATTTT. Translated, it gives CASSLVFSLDTQYF.

The chain joins TRBV4-1 to TRBJ2-2, with 7 bases that match TRBD1. Germline V lookup: CDR1 MGHRA, CDR2 YSYEKL. The length of the CDR3 is 17 residues. V lost 1 base, J lost 0 bases, and 5 bases stayed unmatched. Written as DNA, the CDR3 is TGCGCCAGCAGCCAAGTCGCGACAGGGTCGAACACCGGGGAGCTGTTTTTT. Amino acid sequence: CASSQVATGSNTGELFF.

V gene TRBV10-1 combines with J gene TRBJ1-3, with D unclear. With 7 bases removed from V and 10 bases from J, the gap between germline ends came to 17 bases. CDR3 length equals 13 residues. Germline loops: CDR1 WNHNN, CDR2 SYGVQD (reference sequence). The CDR3 bases are TGCGCCAGCAAAAACCGGACCCGGAGAACCATATATTTT. It yields the protein CASKNRTRRTIYF.

The chain is built from TRBV7-9 and TRBJ1-2; D is unresolved. The CDR3 length is 19 residues. The germline V gene encodes CDR1 SEHNR and CDR2 FQNEAQ (reference sequence). The ends were cut back, 3 bases at V and 0 bases at J, with 23 bases in the middle. The CDR3 bases are TGTGCCAGCAGCTTGGCTCGGAAAGGGAGGGAACGAGCTAACTATGGCTACACCTTC. This translates into CASSLARKGRERANYGYTF.

The rearrangement joins TRBV11-2 to TRBJ1-2, with 8 bases that match TRBD1. Germline lookup yields CDR1 SGHAT and CDR2 FQNNGV. V lost 4 bases to trimming and J lost 7 bases; unmatched junction nucleotides: 5. This CDR3 has 13 residues. CDR3 nucleotide sequence: TGTGCCAGCAGCTCTGCGGACAGGGCTGGCTACACCTTC. This encodes CASSSADRAGYTF.

The V call is TRBV29-1, the J call TRBJ2-3; D may be TRBD1 (5 bases). Trimming took off 4 bases at V and 2 bases at J, with 10 bases between the two ends. Germline V gene data show CDR1 as SQVTM and CDR2 as ANQGSEA. CDR3 length equals 13 residues. The CDR3 protein is CSVARQLTDTQYF. Written as DNA, the CDR3 is TGCAGCGTTGCGCGACAGCTCACAGATACGCAGTATTTT.

The chain recombines TRBV11-3 with TRBJ1-5, with 8 bases lining up with TRBD1. This CDR3 comprises 16 residues. Germline CDR1 is SGHNT and CDR2 is YENEEA. Trimming took 5 bases from V and 5 from J; bases not matched to a gene: 11. For the CDR3, the DNA is TGTGCCAGCAGCACACGCCCGACAGGGGTTGATCAGCCCCAGCATTTT. Protein product: CASSTRPTGVDQPQHF.

The chain recombines TRBV4-1 with TRBJ2-5; 7 positions match TRBD2. The end of the DNA is better explained by TRBJ2-7, so the J call may be wrong. Germline CDR1 and CDR2: MGHRA and YSYEKL. This CDR3 region has 17 residues. DNA of the CDR3: TGCGCCAGCAGCCAAGTGCACTTGGGCGGGAGCTCCTACGAGCAGTACTTC. Residues: CASSQVHLGGSSYEQYF.

This chain links TRBV7-2 with TRBJ1-1; 7 bases agree with TRBD1. V lost 5 bases, J lost 1 base, and 7 bases stayed unmatched. The CDR3 contains 15 residues. The V gene's germline CDR1 is SGHTA and CDR2 FQGNSA. In nucleotides, the CDR3 is TGTGCCAGCAGCACGACCGGGACAGAGAACACTGAAGCTTTCTTT. Protein: CASSTTGTENTEAFF.

The chain links TRBV11-1 to TRBJ1-6; D possibly corresponds to TRBD1 (5 bases). The CDR3 contains 14 residues. Trimming took 1 base from V and 13 from J, leaving 14 bases between them. Germline CDR1 is SGHAT and CDR2 is FQDESV (reference sequence). CDR3 amino acids: CASSLGDGAHPLHF. The CDR3 coding sequence is TGTGCCAGCAGCTTAGGGGACGGAGCTCATCCCCTCCACTTT.

The chain is built from TRBV5-8 and TRBJ1-3; possibly TRBD1 for D (5 bases). Per germline, CDR1 SGHTS and CDR2 YDEGEE. The CDR3 sequence is 16 residues long. The V and J ends lost 4 bases and 4 bases respectively, with 18 bases between them. The CDR3: CASSRLYRSPGNTIYF. Here the CDR3 DNA reads TGTGCCAGCAGCAGGCTGTACAGGTCTCCGGGAAACACCATATATTTT.

This clone was seen only a few times. This chain connects TRBV4-1 to TRBJ1-1; no clear D. Trimming removed 1 base from V and 3 bases from J, with 12 bases in between. CDR1 is MGHRA, CDR2 YSYEKL, per germline. There are 15 residues in the CDR3. CDR3 in amino acids: CASSQGSRSYTEAFF. DNA of the CDR3: TGCGCCAGCAGCCAAGGCTCGCGGTCCTACACTGAAGCTTTCTTT.

In its sample, this clone was seen a few times. The chain uses TRBV19 and TRBJ1-2; D possibly corresponds to TRBD1 (6 bases). The CDR3 extends over 14 amino acids. V lost 8 bases, J lost 3 bases, and 16 bases lay in between. Germline values: CDR1 LNHDA, CDR2 SQIVND (reference sequence). The CDR3 region is CASRRGAVDYGYTF. The DNA for the CDR3 is TGTGCCAGTCGGCGGGGGGCTGTCGACTATGGCTACACCTTC.

CDR3 coding DNA: TGTGCCAGCAACGGCGAGGGGGACACTGAAGCTTTCTTT. This sequence encodes CASNGEGDTEAFF. The rearrangement links TRBV11-2 to TRBJ1-1; tentatively, D is TRBD1 (6 bases). Germline CDR1 and CDR2: SGHAT and FQNNGV. The V and J ends lost 7 bases and 3 bases respectively, with 12 bases between them. CDR3 length: 13 amino acids.

This chain links TRBV5-1 with TRBJ2-5, with TRBD2 matching 7 bases. The CDR3 length is 15 residues. Per the germline V gene, CDR1 is SGHRS and CDR2 is YFSETQ. Trimming took 2 bases from V and 2 from J; bases not matched to a gene: 6. The CDR3 spells CASSFGGGRQETQYF. The CDR3 nucleotides read TGCGCCAGCAGCTTTGGCGGGGGACGTCAAGAGACCCAGTACTTC. Combining the CDR3 with reference TRBV5-1 and TRBJ2-5 gives the whole variable domain KAGVTQTPRYLIKTRGQQVTLSCSPISGHRSVSWYQQTPGQGLQFLFEYFSETQRNKGNFPGRFSGRQFSNSRSEMNVSTLELGDSALYLCASSFGGGRQETQYFGPGTRLLVL.

The gene calls are TRBV7-3 and TRBJ1-2; D may be TRBD1 (6 bases). Trimming shortened V by 4 bases and J by 8 bases, and 14 bases separated the two germline ends. Germline assignment: CDR1 SGHTA and CDR2 FQGTGA. CDR3 length: 13 residues. The CDR3 DNA reads as TGTGCCAGCAGCTCCCCACAGGGCAGCGGCTACACCTTC. Encoded protein: CASSSPQGSGYTF.

This chain uses TRBV7-3 with TRBJ2-1; 11 bases align to TRBD2. CDR3 length: 17 residues. V lost 1 base to trimming and J lost 4 bases; unmatched junction nucleotides: 6. CDR1 SGHTA and CDR2 FQGTGA come from the germline V gene. The CDR3 DNA reads TGTGCCAGCAGCTTAATGGGGCTAGCGGGGGGTTACAATGAGCAGTTCTTC. It encodes CASSLMGLAGGYNEQFF.

J is TRBJ2-7 and V is TRBV7-8, with D tentatively TRBD1 (5 bases). The CDR3 is made up of 13 amino acids. V was shortened by 5 bases and J by 5 bases, with 13 bases between the two germline ends. Germline V gene data show CDR1 as SGHVS and CDR2 as FQNEAQ. This CDR3 reads CASSLRQWDEQYF. Here the CDR3 DNA reads TGTGCCAGCAGCCTCCGACAGTGGGACGAGCAGTACTTC.

J is TRBJ2-5 and V is TRBV4-2; 12 bases agree with TRBD2. The trim removed 4 bases at V and 2 bases at J, leaving 5 bases unmatched. Looked up from germline, CDR1 is LGHNA and CDR2 is YNFKEQ. The CDR3 totals 16 residues. The CDR3 region is CASSRPSGGEQETQYF. CDR3 nucleotide sequence: TGTGCCAGCAGCCGACCTAGCGGGGGGGAACAAGAGACCCAGTACTTC.

The CDR3 sequence is CSVVPQLNTGELFF. In DNA form, the CDR3 reads TGCAGCGTTGTCCCCCAGCTGAACACCGGGGAGCTGTTTTTT. The rearrangement uses TRBV29-1 and TRBJ2-2; D remains unclear. There are 14 residues in the CDR3. Germline V gene sequence: CDR1 SQVTM, CDR2 ANQGSEA. Trimming pared 4 bases from V and 1 base from J, leaving 10 bases between.

The gene calls are TRBV6-1 and TRBJ1-1; D gene uncertain. CDR3 length: 13 amino acids. CDR1 and CDR2 from the germline V gene are MNHNS and SASEGT. V was pared by 6 bases and J by 3 bases, with 11 bases between. This chain's CDR3 is CASRRHVDTEAFF. DNA for the CDR3: TGTGCCAGCAGAAGACATGTGGACACTGAAGCTTTCTTT.

The gene calls are TRBV5-1 and TRBJ2-2, with D possibly matching TRBD2 (5 bases). Between the trimmed V and J ends, which lost 3 bases and 0 bases, there was a span of 15 bases. Looked up from germline, CDR1 is SGHRS and CDR2 is YFSETQ. The CDR3 spans 17 residues. DNA of the CDR3: TGCGCCAGCAGCTCGACGGGGATCCCGTCGAACACCGGGGAGCTGTTTTTT. It specifies CASSSTGIPSNTGELFF.